A selection of T cell receptor beta chains follows, all from one sample in a study of cytomegalovirus exposure and HLA in healthy donors. TCRdb's copy holds only in-frame clones and misses some; the assay was immunoSEQ multiplex PCR. This table has more than 80,000 clones, about 70% appearing once. Sample: PBMCs. The receptors were sampled from a female donor in good health and CMV-seropositive. Each CDR3 is given with its conserved first and last residue. The order of the fields is CDR3 protein, CDR3 DNA, V gene, D gene, J gene, clone size, CDR3 length. A D gene is named only where the DNA matches it firmly. The size entry is marked missing in some rows and otherwise reads once, few, many or a size class.

CASSLNQGNEQFF | TGTGCCAGCAGCTTAAATCAGGGGAATGAGCAGTTCTTC | TRBV7-9 | . | TRBJ2-1 | . | 13
CASSLRDSDGYTF | TGCGCCAGCAGCTTACGGGACAGTGACGGCTACACCTTC | TRBV5-1 | TRBD1 | TRBJ1-2 | . | 13
CASSLGGSSYNEQFF | TGTGCCAGCAGCTTAGGCGGGAGCTCCTACAATGAGCAGTTCTTC | TRBV11-2 | TRBD2 | TRBJ2-1 | few | 15
CAISEYPGNYGYTF | TGTGCCATCAGTGAGTATCCAGGGAACTATGGCTACACCTTC | TRBV10-3 | . | TRBJ1-2 | . | 14
CASSPFGGAGGYTF | TGTGCCAGCAGCCCTTTCGGGGGGGCGGGTGGCTACACCTTC | TRBV14 | . | TRBJ1-2 | . | 14
CASRTPGQTYEQYF | TGTGCCAGCAGGACCCCGGGACAGACCTACGAGCAGTACTTC | TRBV6-1 | TRBD1 | TRBJ2-7 | . | 14
CASSLIPGQGYDEQYF | TGTGCCAGCAGTCTAATACCGGGACAGGGGTATGACGAGCAGTACTTC | TRBV28 | TRBD1 | TRBJ2-7 | few | 16
CASSHGASSTDTQYF | TGTGCCAGCAGCCATGGAGCCTCTAGCACAGATACGCAGTATTTT | TRBV4-2 | . | TRBJ2-3 | few | 15
CASNRGAGGPSHEQYF | TGTGCCAGCAACCGAGGAGCGGGAGGGCCGTCGCACGAGCAGTACTTC | TRBV28 | TRBD2 | TRBJ2-7 | . | 16
CASSSGTGDAKNIQYF | TGTGCCAGCAGTAGTGGGACAGGGGACGCCAAAAACATTCAGTACTTC | TRBV6-6 | TRBD1 | TRBJ2-4 | . | 16
CASSGTSGSGGDEQFF | TGTGCCAGCAGCGGGACTAGCGGGAGCGGGGGAGATGAGCAGTTCTTC | TRBV6-4 | TRBD2 | TRBJ2-1 | . | 16
CASSVLAGSMDTQYF | TGTGCCAGCAGTGTACTAGCGGGGTCCATGGATACGCAGTATTTT | TRBV6-1 | TRBD2 | TRBJ2-3 | . | 15
CASSLVRGGLDGYTF | TGTGCCAGCAGCTTAGTCAGGGGTGGGTTAGATGGCTACACCTTC | TRBV7-2 | . | TRBJ1-2 | . | 15
CASSGGLAGFQETQYF | TGTGCCAGCAGTGGCGGGCTAGCGGGATTCCAAGAGACCCAGTACTTC | TRBV2 | TRBD2 | TRBJ2-5 | . | 16
CASSLPRATSTDTQYF | TGTGCCAGCAGCTTACCGCGGGCGACTAGCACAGATACGCAGTATTTT | TRBV7-9 | . | TRBJ2-3 | . | 16
CASSLPTGVGEKLFF | TGTGCCAGCAGCTTACCGACAGGGGTCGGTGAAAAACTGTTTTTT | TRBV7-2 | TRBD1 | TRBJ1-4 | . | 15
CASSSGTGGYNEQFF | TGTGCCAGCAGCTCCGGGACAGGGGGCTACAATGAGCAGTTCTTC | TRBV5-4 | TRBD1 | TRBJ2-1 | . | 15
CASSHRLRDEQFF | TGTGCCAGCAGTCATCGACTACGTGATGAGCAGTTCTTC | TRBV28 | . | TRBJ2-1 | once | 13
CASSLAGEEQPQHF | TGTGCCAGCAGTTTAGCGGGTGAGGAACAGCCCCAGCATTTT | TRBV28 | . | TRBJ1-5 | . | 14
CAWSVRGTNEKLFF | TGTGCCTGGAGTGTAAGGGGCACTAATGAAAAACTGTTTTTT | TRBV30 | . | TRBJ1-4 | . | 14
CSVGTTGVRETQYF | TGCAGCGTTGGAACGACAGGGGTTCGAGAGACCCAGTACTTC | TRBV29-1 | TRBD1 | TRBJ2-5 | many | 14
CASSAARDRGLGVRGYTF | TGTGCCAGCAGCGCAGCAAGAGACAGGGGCCTTGGGGTGAGAGGCTACACCTTC | TRBV11-2 | TRBD1 | TRBJ1-2 | . | 18
CASSFEGDTEAFF | TGTGCCAGCAGCTTCGAGGGGGACACTGAAGCTTTCTTT | TRBV13 | . | TRBJ1-1 | few | 13
CASSLIGLTNTEAFF | TGTGCCAGCAGCTTAATAGGACTCACGAACACTGAAGCTTTCTTT | TRBV7-3 | . | TRBJ1-1 | . | 15
CASSLGSGQANGYTF | TGCGCCAGCAGCTTGGGATCGGGACAGGCGAATGGCTACACCTTC | TRBV5-1 | TRBD1 | TRBJ1-2 | once | 15
CASSSAGGTEAFF | TGTGCCAGCAGCTCTGCGGGGGGCACGGAAGCTTTCTTT | TRBV5-6 | . | TRBJ1-1 | . | 13
CASSRGRNTEAFF | TGCGCCAGCAGCCGTGGGAGGAACACTGAAGCTTTCTTT | TRBV5-1 | . | TRBJ1-1 | . | 13
CATSRVGVLRSGYTF | TGTGCCACCAGCAGAGTAGGGGTGCTTAGGAGTGGCTACACCTTC | TRBV15 | . | TRBJ1-2 | few | 15
CASSLTTAFYEQYF | TGTGCCAGCAGCCTCACGACAGCTTTCTACGAGCAGTACTTC | TRBV11-2 | . | TRBJ2-7 | . | 14
CASSSTYYNEQFF | TGTGCCAGCAGCTCGACTTACTACAATGAGCAGTTCTTC | TRBV7-2 | . | TRBJ2-1 | . | 13
CASRPQSNQPQHF | TGTGCCAGCAGGCCACAGAGCAATCAGCCCCAGCATTTT | TRBV2 | . | TRBJ1-5 | once | 13
CAISWDRGGMSSYNEQFF | TGTGCCATCAGTTGGGACAGGGGGGGAATGAGCTCCTACAATGAGCAGTTCTTC | TRBV10-3 | TRBD1 | TRBJ2-1 | . | 18
CASSLATGTGGSYNEQFF | TGCGCCAGCAGCTTGGCAACCGGGACAGGGGGCTCCTACAATGAGCAGTTCTTC | TRBV5-1 | TRBD1 | TRBJ2-1 | . | 18
CASSLIIGGPSNEQFF | TGTGCCAGCAGCCTAATCATCGGGGGGCCTTCCAATGAGCAGTTCTTC | TRBV5-4 | . | TRBJ2-1 | . | 16
CASSHGGGYYEQYF | TGCGCCAGCAGCCATGGGGGGGGGTACTACGAGCAGTACTTC | TRBV5-1 | TRBD2 | TRBJ2-7 | . | 14
CASSAGTANTEAFF | TGTGCCAGCAGCGCGGGGACTGCGAACACTGAAGCTTTCTTT | TRBV9 | . | TRBJ1-1 | . | 14
CATGGTVYGYTF | TGTGCCACAGGGGGCACGGTCTATGGCTACACCTTC | TRBV7-2 | TRBD1 | TRBJ1-2 | . | 12
CASSSGWGTGVEKLFF | TGTGCCAGCAGCTCAGGCTGGGGGACAGGGGTCGAAAAACTGTTTTTT | TRBV11-2 | TRBD1 | TRBJ1-4 | . | 16
CSVTTGGYQPQHF | TGCAGCGTTACAACAGGGGGCTATCAGCCCCAGCATTTT | TRBV29-1 | TRBD1 | TRBJ1-5 | . | 13
CASSLGVGNTEAFF | TGTGCCAGCAGCTTGGGGGTGGGCAACACTGAAGCTTTCTTT | TRBV5-8 | . | TRBJ1-1 | . | 14
CSGSTSGSYEQYF | TGCAGCGGATCGACTAGCGGGAGTTACGAGCAGTACTTC | TRBV29-1 | TRBD2 | TRBJ2-7 | . | 13